This T cell receptor (beta chain) is drawn from a study of molecular identifiers for immune sequencing clone quantification. Details on this clonotype: Its target is unknown.

Study conclusions and caveats: Detection of one spiked Jurkat cell's TCR RNA reportedly worked in 1 million or so naive cells.

For naive CD8 T cells, sorting used the CD8+CD4-CCR7+CD45RA+ phenotype. As previously described, bulk TCR libraries were made using listed TCR primers. TCRdb reprocessed the PCR reads via MiXCR and lists one record per CDR3 protein. The sample records 250,000 to 350,000 distinct CDR3 sequences, about 20% being singletons. This CDR3 is 11 amino acids long. The V gene lost 3 bases and the J gene lost 6 bases, with 8 bases spanning the gap. CDR1 is GTSNPN and CDR2 is SVGIG in the germline V gene (reference sequence). V gene TRBV30 combines with J gene TRBJ1-1; weak D call: TRBD1 (5 bases). The sequenced material came from naive CD8+ T cells from blood, with Jurkat cell RNA spiked in. Subset meaning: FACS-sorted CD8+CD4-CCR7+CD45RA+ naive T cells. The sequence was collected from a human donor in good health. Some libraries in this study had Jurkat cell RNA spiked in. The CDR3 sequence: CAWSLGAEAFF. The CDR3 nucleotides read TGTGCCTGGAGCCTAGGGGCTGAAGCTTTCTTT. Filled out from reference TRBV30 and TRBJ1-1, the complete variable domain reads SQTIHQWPATLVQPVGSPLSLECTVEGTSNPNLYWYRQAAGRGLQLLFYSVGIGQISSEVPQNLSASRPQDRQFILSSKKLLLSDSGFYLCAWSLGAEAFFGQGTRLTVV.